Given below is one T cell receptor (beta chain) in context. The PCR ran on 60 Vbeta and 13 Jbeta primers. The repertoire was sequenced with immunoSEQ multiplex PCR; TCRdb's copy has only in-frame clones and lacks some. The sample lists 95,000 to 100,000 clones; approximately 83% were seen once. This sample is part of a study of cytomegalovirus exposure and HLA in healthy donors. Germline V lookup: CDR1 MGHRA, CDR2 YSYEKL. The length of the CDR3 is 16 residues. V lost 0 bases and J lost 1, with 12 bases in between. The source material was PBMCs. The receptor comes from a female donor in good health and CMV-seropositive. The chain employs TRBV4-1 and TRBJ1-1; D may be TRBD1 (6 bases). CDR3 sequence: CASSQDIGGANTEAFF. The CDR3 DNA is TGCGCCAGCAGCCAAGATATTGGGGGGGCGAACACTGAAGCTTTCTTT.